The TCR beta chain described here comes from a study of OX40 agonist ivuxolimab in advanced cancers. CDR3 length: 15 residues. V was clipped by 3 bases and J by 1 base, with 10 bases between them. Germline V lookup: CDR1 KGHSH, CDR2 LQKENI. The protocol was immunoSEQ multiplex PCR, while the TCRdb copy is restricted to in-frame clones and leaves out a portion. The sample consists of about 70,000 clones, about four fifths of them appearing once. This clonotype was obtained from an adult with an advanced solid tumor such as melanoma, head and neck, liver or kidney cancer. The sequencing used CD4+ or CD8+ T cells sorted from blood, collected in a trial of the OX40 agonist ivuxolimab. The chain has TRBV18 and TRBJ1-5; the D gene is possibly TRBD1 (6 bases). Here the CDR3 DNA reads TGTGCCAGCTCACCGGGAACAGGGAGCAATCAGCCCCAGCATTTT. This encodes CASSPGTGSNQPQHF.